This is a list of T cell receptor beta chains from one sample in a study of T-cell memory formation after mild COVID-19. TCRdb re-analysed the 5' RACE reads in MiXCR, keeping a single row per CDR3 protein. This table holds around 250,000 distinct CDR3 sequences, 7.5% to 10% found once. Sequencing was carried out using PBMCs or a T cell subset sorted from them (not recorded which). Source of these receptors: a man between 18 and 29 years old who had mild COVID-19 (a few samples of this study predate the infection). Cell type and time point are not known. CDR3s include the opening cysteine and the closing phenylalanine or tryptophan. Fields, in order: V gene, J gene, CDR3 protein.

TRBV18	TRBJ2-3	CASSPNRAGTDTQYF
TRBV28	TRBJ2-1	CASSWTGTLFLSEKGNEQFF
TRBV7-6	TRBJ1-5	CASSLQSGFNQPQHF
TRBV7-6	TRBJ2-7	CASSLAAGSFYEQYF
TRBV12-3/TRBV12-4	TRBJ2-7	CASSFRSGPQVYEQYF
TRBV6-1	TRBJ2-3	CASSGLAGATDTQYF
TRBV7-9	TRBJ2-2	CASSPNLASNTGELFF
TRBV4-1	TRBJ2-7	CASSQELGQGYEQYF
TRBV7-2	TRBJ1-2	CASSRYRAGHGYTF
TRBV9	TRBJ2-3	CASSGGMRGHTDTQYF
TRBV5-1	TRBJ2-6	CASSLARTMSSGANVLTF
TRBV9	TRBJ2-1	CASSREGNEQFF
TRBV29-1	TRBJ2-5	CSVEGAEETQYF
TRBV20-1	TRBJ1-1	CSATQGAETEAFF
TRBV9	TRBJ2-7	CASSQTGADEQYF
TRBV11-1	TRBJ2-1	CASKSPGAYEQFF
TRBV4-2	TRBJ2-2	CASSSRDENTGELFF
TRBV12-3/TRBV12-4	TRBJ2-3	CASSLNSIAQYF
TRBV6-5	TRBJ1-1	CASSYPYRGVRYTEAFF
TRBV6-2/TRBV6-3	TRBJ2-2	CASRPGRYGELFF
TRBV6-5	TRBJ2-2	CASSYRTGATGELFF
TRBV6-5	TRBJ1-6	CASSYGIDFGLGAPLHF
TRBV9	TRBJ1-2	CASSPQTGLGYTF
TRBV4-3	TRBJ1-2	CASSPRGAVYGYTF
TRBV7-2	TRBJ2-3	CASSLRLAGSTDTQYF
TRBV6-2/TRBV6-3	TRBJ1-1	CASSYPDRVSPFF
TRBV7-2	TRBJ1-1	CASSLVRGRTEAFF
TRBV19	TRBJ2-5	CASSIGGALETQYF
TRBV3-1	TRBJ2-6	CASSPLAWTDKTGANVLTF
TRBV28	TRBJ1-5	CASSASTGNNQPQHF
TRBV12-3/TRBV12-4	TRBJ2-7	CASSPHSSGASYEQYF
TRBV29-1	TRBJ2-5	CSVEDDTGGGETQYF
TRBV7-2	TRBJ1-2	CASSLAGGNGYTF
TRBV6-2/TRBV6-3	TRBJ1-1	CASISWTGGTTEAFF
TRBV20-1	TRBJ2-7	CSAITGPNEQYF
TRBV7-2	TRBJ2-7	CASSDLKTGGVEQYF
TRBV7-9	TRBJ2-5	CASSPGHSEETQYF
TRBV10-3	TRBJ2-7	CASKAAGGTYEQYF
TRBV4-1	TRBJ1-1	CASRSGWGQGNTEAFF
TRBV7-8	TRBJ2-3	CASSDGSTDTQYF
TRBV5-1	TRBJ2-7	CASSLWAGDEQYF
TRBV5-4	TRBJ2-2	CASSPGDLNTGELFF
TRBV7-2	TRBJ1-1	CASSPAWTGFEAFF
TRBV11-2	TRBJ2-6	CASSIRGYGANVLTF
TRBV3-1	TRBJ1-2	CASSQQYGYTF
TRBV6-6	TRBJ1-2	CASSYSGLVPYGYTF
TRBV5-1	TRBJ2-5	CASSLASGGETQYF
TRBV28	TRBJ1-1	CASSLFGTDTEAFF
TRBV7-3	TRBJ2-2	CASSLSQVSPGELFF
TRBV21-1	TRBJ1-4	CASGNEKLFF
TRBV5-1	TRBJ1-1	CASGTQGARTEAFF
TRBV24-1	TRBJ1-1	CATSDSWATEAFF